This T cell receptor (beta chain) was obtained from a study of cytomegalovirus exposure and HLA in healthy donors. 60 Vbeta and 13 Jbeta primers were used in PCR. In the authors' workflow: Counted up in a later analysis, unique TCR beta chains came to 65 million to 80 million, with about 9.9 million shared. Assay used: immunoSEQ multiplex PCR; TCRdb lists only in-frame clones, some missing. That table is the source of V, J and clone size, and D and trimming were worked out from the DNA. Found here are some 100,000 clones, 73% of them singletons; the top ten hold under 8.5%. The study, taken as a whole, reports: Later work found most CMV-associated TCR beta chains apparently HLA-restricted. In terms of immune exposure information, only CMV serostatus was available.

There are 16 residues in the CDR3. The germline CDR1 and CDR2 sequences are SGHDT and YYEEEE. V gave up 1 base and J gave up 9 bases, with 20 bases separating them. As regards this clone: What it recognizes is unknown.

The genes are TRBV5-6 and TRBJ1-5; tentatively, D is TRBD1 (5 bases). Sequences were obtained from PBMCs. This receptor was identified in a man aged 40-55 years in good health and CMV-seronegative. The CDR3 DNA reads as TGTGCCAGCAGCTTGTTTTTAGGGGAAGGGGTTTTGCCCCAGCATTTT. This codes for CASSLFLGEGVLPQHF.